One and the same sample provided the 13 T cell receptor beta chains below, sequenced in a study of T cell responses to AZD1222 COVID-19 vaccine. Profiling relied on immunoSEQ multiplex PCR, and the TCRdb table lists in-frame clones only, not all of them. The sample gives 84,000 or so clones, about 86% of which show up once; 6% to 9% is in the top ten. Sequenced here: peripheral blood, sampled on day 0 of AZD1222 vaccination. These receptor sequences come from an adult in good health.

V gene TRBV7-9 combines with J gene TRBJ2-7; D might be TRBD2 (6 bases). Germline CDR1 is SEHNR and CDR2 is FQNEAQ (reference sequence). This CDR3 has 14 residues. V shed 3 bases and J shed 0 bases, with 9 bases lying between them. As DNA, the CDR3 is TGTGCCAGCAGCTTCGGGGACTCCTCCTACGAGCAGTACTTC. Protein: CASSFGDSSYEQYF.

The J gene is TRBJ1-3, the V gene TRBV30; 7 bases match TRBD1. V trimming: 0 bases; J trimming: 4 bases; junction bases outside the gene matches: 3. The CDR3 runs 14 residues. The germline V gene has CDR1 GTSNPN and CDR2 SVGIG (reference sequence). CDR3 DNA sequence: TGTGCCTGGAGTGTTACAGGGGTAGGAAACACCATATATTTT. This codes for CAWSVTGVGNTIYF.

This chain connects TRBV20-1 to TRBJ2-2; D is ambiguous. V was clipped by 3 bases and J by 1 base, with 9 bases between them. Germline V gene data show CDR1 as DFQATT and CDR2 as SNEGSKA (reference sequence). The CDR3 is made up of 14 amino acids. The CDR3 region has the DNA TGCAGTGCTAGTGGCAGAATGAACACCGGGGAGCTGTTTTTT. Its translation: CSASGRMNTGELFF.

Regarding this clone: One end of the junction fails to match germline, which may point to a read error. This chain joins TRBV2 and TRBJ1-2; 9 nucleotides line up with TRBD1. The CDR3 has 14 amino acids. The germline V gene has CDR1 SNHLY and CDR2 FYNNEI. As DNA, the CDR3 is TGTGCCAGCAGTGCCTCGGAGGGACAGGGCCAGTTCTACTTC. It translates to CASSASEGQGQFYF.

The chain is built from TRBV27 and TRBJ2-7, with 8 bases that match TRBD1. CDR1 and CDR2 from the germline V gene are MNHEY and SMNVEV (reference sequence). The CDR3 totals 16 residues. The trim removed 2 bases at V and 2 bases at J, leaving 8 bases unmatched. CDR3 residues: CASSLVFGQGAYEQYF. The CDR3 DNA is TGTGCCAGCAGTTTAGTGTTCGGACAGGGCGCCTACGAGCAGTACTTC.

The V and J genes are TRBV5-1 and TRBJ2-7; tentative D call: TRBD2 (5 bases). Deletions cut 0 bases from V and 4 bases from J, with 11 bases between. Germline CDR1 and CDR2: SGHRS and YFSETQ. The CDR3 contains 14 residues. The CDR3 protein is CASSLDGRGYEQYF. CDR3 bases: TGCGCCAGCAGCTTGGACGGCCGGGGATACGAGCAGTACTTC.

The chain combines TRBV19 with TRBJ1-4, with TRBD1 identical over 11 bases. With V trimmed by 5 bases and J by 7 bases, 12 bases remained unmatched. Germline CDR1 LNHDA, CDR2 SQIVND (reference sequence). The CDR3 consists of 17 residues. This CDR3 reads CASSVDWTGGLVEKLFF. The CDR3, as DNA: TGTGCCAGTAGTGTCGACTGGACAGGGGGCCTGGTTGAAAAACTGTTTTTT.

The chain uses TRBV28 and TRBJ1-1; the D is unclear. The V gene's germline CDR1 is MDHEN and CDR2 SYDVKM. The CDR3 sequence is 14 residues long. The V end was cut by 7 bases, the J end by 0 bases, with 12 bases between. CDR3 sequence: CASTRGALNTEAFF. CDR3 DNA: TGTGCCAGCACCCGCGGAGCATTGAACACTGAAGCTTTCTTT.

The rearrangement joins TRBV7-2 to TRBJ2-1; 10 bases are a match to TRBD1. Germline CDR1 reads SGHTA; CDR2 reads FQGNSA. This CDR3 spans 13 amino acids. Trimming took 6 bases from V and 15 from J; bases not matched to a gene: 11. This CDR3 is CASRSGTGDPRFF. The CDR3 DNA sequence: TGTGCCAGCAGGTCCGGGACAGGGGACCCGCGGTTCTTC.

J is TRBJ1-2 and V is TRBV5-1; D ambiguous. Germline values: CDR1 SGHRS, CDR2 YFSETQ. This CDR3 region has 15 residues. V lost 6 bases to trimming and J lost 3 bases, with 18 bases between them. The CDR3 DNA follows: TGCGCCAGCACCTTCAATAGCGGACTCGACTATGGCTACACCTTC. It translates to CASTFNSGLDYGYTF.

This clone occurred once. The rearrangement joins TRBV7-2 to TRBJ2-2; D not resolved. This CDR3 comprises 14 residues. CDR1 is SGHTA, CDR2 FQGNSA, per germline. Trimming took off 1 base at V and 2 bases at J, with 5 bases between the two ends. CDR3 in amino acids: CASSLDGNTGELFF. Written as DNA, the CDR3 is TGTGCCAGCAGCTTAGATGGAAACACCGGGGAGCTGTTTTTT.

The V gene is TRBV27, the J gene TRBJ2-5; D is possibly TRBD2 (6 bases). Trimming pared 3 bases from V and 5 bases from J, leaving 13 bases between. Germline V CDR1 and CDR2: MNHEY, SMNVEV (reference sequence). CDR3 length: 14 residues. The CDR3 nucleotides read TGTGCCAGCAGTTTTACGCGGGGTGGGGAGACCCAGTACTTC. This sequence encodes CASSFTRGGETQYF.

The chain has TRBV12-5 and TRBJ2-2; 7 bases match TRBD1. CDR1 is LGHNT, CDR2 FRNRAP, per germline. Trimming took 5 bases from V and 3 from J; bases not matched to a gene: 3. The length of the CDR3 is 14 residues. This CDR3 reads CASGPGTDTGELFF. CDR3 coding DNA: TGTGCTAGTGGTCCCGGGACAGACACCGGGGAGCTGTTTTTT.